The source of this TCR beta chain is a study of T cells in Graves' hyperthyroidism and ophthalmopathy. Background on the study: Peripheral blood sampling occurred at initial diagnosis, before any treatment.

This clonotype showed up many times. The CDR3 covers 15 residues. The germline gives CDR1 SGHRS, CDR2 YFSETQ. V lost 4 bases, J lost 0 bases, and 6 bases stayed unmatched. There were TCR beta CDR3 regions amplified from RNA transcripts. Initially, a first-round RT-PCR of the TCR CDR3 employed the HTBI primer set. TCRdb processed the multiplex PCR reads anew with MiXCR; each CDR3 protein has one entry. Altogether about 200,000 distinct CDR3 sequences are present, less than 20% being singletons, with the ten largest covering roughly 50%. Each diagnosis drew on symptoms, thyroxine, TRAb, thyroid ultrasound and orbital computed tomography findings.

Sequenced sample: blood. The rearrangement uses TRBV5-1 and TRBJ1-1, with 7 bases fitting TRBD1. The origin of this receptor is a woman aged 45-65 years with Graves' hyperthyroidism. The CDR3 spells CASSQPDRMNTEAFF. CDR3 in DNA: TGCGCCAGCAGCCAACCGGACAGGATGAACACTGAAGCTTTCTTT. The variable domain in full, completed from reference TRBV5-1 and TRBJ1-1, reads KAGVTQTPRYLIKTRGQQVTLSCSPISGHRSVSWYQQTPGQGLQFLFEYFSETQRNKGNFPGRFSGRQFSNSRSEMNVSTLELGDSALYLCASSQPDRMNTEAFFGQGTRLTVV.